This is a list of T cell receptor beta chains from one sample in a study of T-cell memory formation after mild COVID-19. TCRdb itself ran the 5' RACE reads through MiXCR, one entry per CDR3 protein. The repertoire holds around 90,000 distinct CDR3 sequences, with around an eighth as singletons. Sequences were obtained from PBMCs or a T cell subset sorted from them (not recorded which). The origin of the receptors is an adult woman who had mild COVID-19 (a few samples of this study predate the infection). Cell type and time point are not known. The CDR3 runs from the conserved cysteine through the conserved F or W. D genes are given only for firm matches. Expanded clones get a size class; other rows say once, few or many, or leave the size out.

j_call clone_size v_call d_call cdr3_nt cdr3_aa
TRBJ1-5 many TRBV5-6 NA TGTGCCAGCAGCTTGTACCCGGGGAACCAGCCCCAGCATTTT CASSLYPGNQPQHF
TRBJ2-3 few TRBV23-1 TRBD1 TGCGCCGGCAAAAGACAGGGGATTGCTACGCAGTATTTT CAGKRQGIATQYF
TRBJ2-3 many TRBV5-1 NA TGCGCCAGCAGCCCGGACCCCACAGATACGCAGTATTTT CASSPDPTDTQYF
TRBJ1-2 few TRBV6-5 NA TGTGCCAGCAGTACCCAAGGGGATCCGTCGTATGGCTACACCTTC CASSTQGDPSYGYTF
TRBJ2-5 NA TRBV10-3 NA TGTGCCATCAGTGGGTTCCAGGGCATTGCGTCGAGTCCGGAGACCCAGTACTTC CAISGFQGIASSPETQYF
TRBJ1-1 few TRBV5-6 NA TGTGCCAGCAGCTTGGCCCTAGGCCTCATGAACACTGAAGCTTTCTTT CASSLALGLMNTEAFF
TRBJ1-2 few TRBV9 NA TGTGCCAGCAGCGACGGAGAACCCAACTATGGCTACACCTTC CASSDGEPNYGYTF
TRBJ2-5 NA TRBV18 NA TGTGCCAGCTCACCACCGGACGGGGGTGTAGACCAGTACTTC CASSPPDGGVDQYF
TRBJ2-4 few TRBV20-1 TRBD1 TGCAGTGCTAGAGAACGGACAGGGAGAAACATTCAGTACTTC CSARERTGRNIQYF
TRBJ2-7 NA TRBV9 NA TGTGCCAGCAGCACCAAACAGGGTGCCGAGCAGTACTTC CASSTKQGAEQYF
TRBJ2-5 many TRBV7-6 NA TGTGCCAGCAGCATGGAGTTCAAATGGGAGACCCAGTACTTC CASSMEFKWETQYF
TRBJ2-6 NA TRBV29-1 NA TGCAGCGTTAAGGTCAGGGCCCTCTCTGGGGCCAACGTCCTGACTTTC CSVKVRALSGANVLTF
TRBJ2-1 few TRBV7-9 NA TGTGCCAGCAGCTTAGGAACAAATGAGCAGTTCTTC CASSLGTNEQFF
TRBJ1-1 NA TRBV6-5 NA TGTGCCAGCAGCCCCCGGCCGAACACTGAAGCTTTCTTT CASSPRPNTEAFF
TRBJ1-6 NA TRBV5-1 NA TGCGCCAGCAGCTTGGCGGGTGATGGATCACCCCTCCACTTT CASSLAGDGSPLHF
TRBJ1-2 NA TRBV12-3/TRBV12-4 NA TGTGCCAGCAGTTGGTCGACCGTGCACACCTTC CASSWSTVHTF
TRBJ1-5 few TRBV10-3 NA TGTGCCATCAGTGAGTCGCAACCTGGGGGCAATCAGCCCCAGCATTTT CAISESQPGGNQPQHF
TRBJ2-7 few TRBV13 NA TGTGCCAGCAGCTTGAGGGCTGTGACCTACGAGCAGTACTTC CASSLRAVTYEQYF
TRBJ2-1 NA TRBV7-9 TRBD2 TGTGCCAGCAGCTTCGGGGGGGGCACTCGCTACAATGAGCAGTTCTTC CASSFGGGTRYNEQFF
TRBJ2-2 few TRBV12-3/TRBV12-4 TRBD2 TGTGCCAGCAGCGGCGGGGGGGCCGGGGAGCTGTTTTTT CASSGGGAGELFF
TRBJ2-7 NA TRBV24-1 NA TGTGCCACCAGTGATTCAGGGCCCTCCTACGAGCAGTACTTC CATSDSGPSYEQYF
TRBJ1-3 NA TRBV2 TRBD1 TGTGCCAGACTTGGGACAGGCCAAACGGGAAACACCATATATTTT CARLGTGQTGNTIYF
TRBJ2-3 few TRBV7-3 NA TGTGCCAGCAGCTCACTAGCAAGCGACACAGATACGCAGTATTTT CASSSLASDTDTQYF
TRBJ2-3 once TRBV20-1 TRBD2 TGCAGTGTTCCTCCAGCGGGAGTTGAAGATACGCAGTATTTT CSVPPAGVEDTQYF
TRBJ2-3 NA TRBV7-3 NA TGTGCCAGCAGCCCCCACTCGGGCGGCCCCACAGATACGCAGTATTTT CASSPHSGGPTDTQYF
TRBJ2-1 NA TRBV5-1 NA TGCGCCAGCAGCTTGGCGAATTATTACAATGAGCAGTTCTTC CASSLANYYNEQFF
TRBJ2-1 NA TRBV7-3 TRBD1 TGTGCCAGCAGCTCCCTGACAGGGAAGGGCAATGAGCAGTTCTTC CASSSLTGKGNEQFF
TRBJ1-5 NA TRBV7-6 NA TGTGCCAGCAGCTTCGGGCCCCAGCATTTT CASSFGPQHF
TRBJ1-1 many TRBV5-8 NA TGTGCCAGCAGCTTGGGTGGGTTGAGAGTTGAAGCTTTCTTT CASSLGGLRVEAFF